These 24 T cell receptor beta chains came from one sample sequenced in a study. TCRdb itself ran the 5' RACE reads through MiXCR, one entry per CDR3 protein. The table has some 60,000 distinct CDR3 sequences, almost 30% seen once. Material: tumor-infiltrating naive CD4+ T cells sorted from the breast tumor. Subset denoted: naive CD4+ T cells, CD4+CD45RA+CD25-. Receptor source: a female donor with breast cancer.

This chain uses TRBV20-1 with TRBJ2-2, with D uncertain. Germline CDR1 reads DFQATT; CDR2 reads SNEGSKA (reference sequence). The CDR3 has 14 residues. The germline V and J ends were trimmed by 3 bases and 4 bases, with 12 bases remaining between them. The CDR3 region is CSASRASGTGELFF. The CDR3 nucleotides are TGCAGTGCTAGCCGGGCCAGTGGCACCGGGGAGCTGTTTTTT.

This chain uses TRBV6-5 with TRBJ2-4; D is unresolved. The ends were cut back, 2 bases at V and 7 bases at J, with 15 bases in the middle. Germline CDR1 reads MNHEY; CDR2 reads SVGAGI. CDR3 size: 15 residues. CDR3 DNA sequence: TGTGCCAGCAGTTACCGAGCGATGAGAGGCAACATTCAGTACTTC. Translating it yields CASSYRAMRGNIQYF.

J is TRBJ1-2 and V is TRBV4-1, with D possibly TRBD1 on 5 matching bases. Deletions cut 7 bases from V and 6 bases from J, with 18 bases between. The length of the CDR3 is 14 residues. Looked up from germline, CDR1 is MGHRA and CDR2 is YSYEKL. CDR3 in amino acids: CASNTFGGGHGYTF. CDR3 DNA: TGCGCCAGCAACACCTTCGGGGGAGGGCATGGCTACACCTTC.

This clonotype has at least ten counts. This chain joins TRBV20-1 and TRBJ1-1, with 9 positions matching TRBD1. Germline trimming cut 5 bases from V and 4 bases from J; bases unmatched to any gene: 2. Germline CDR1 is DFQATT and CDR2 is SNEGSKA (reference sequence). The CDR3 contains 12 residues. Here the CDR3 reads CSAGTGITEAFF. The DNA for the CDR3 is TGCAGTGCTGGGACAGGGATCACTGAAGCTTTCTTT.

This clonotype was observed at least ten times. The chain joins TRBV2 to TRBJ1-5; TRBD1 might be the D (5 bases). The germline V gene encodes CDR1 SNHLY and CDR2 FYNNEI. V lost 2 bases and J 0 bases, leaving 11 bases between the germline ends. The length of the CDR3 is 16 residues. Written as DNA, the CDR3 is TGTGCCAGCAGTGAATGGGGGGGATTTAGCAATCAGCCCCAGCATTTT. This codes for CASSEWGGFSNQPQHF.

In the case of this clonotype: The final CDR3 position lacks the conserved phenylalanine or tryptophan, pointing to a likely read error. V is TRBV4-1 and J is TRBJ1-6; D remains ambiguous. The germline V gene has CDR1 MGHRA and CDR2 YSYEKL. The CDR3 is 17 amino acids. V dropped 1 base and J dropped 1 base, with 11 bases sitting between them. CDR3 sequence (DNA): TGCGCCAGCAGCCAAGGAATACTCAGATCCTATAATTCACCCCTCCACATT. Translating it yields CASSQGILRSYNSPLHI.

The chain combines TRBV6-1 with TRBJ1-1; 10 nucleotides match TRBD1. Trimming cost V 2 bases and J 1 base; bases outside gene matches: 4. This CDR3 is 16 amino acids long. Germline assignment: CDR1 MNHNS and CDR2 SASEGT. This CDR3 is CASSEYGDRGNTEAFF. DNA of the CDR3: TGTGCCAGCAGTGAATACGGGGACAGGGGGAACACTGAAGCTTTCTTT.

This clonotype has a count of ten or more. The chain couples TRBV6-5 to TRBJ1-1; D remains unclear. Germline-derived CDR1 and CDR2 are MNHEY and SVGAGI. The V gene lost 5 bases and the J gene lost 0 bases, with 4 bases spanning the gap. The CDR3 consists of 12 residues. The CDR3: CASSTMNTEAFF. In DNA form, the CDR3 reads TGTGCCAGCAGTACGATGAACACTGAAGCTTTCTTT.

This clonotype was counted many times. V is TRBV9 and J is TRBJ2-1; possibly TRBD1 for D (7 bases). The V gene lost 2 bases and the J gene lost 7 bases, with 10 bases spanning the gap. Germline CDR1 is SGDLS and CDR2 is YYNGEE. The CDR3 length is 13 residues. CDR3: CASSVAGGNEQFF. In DNA, the CDR3 is TGTGCCAGCAGCGTCGCAGGGGGGAATGAGCAGTTCTTC.

In the case of this clonotype: A much larger clone differs by one base, so this may be a read error. The J gene is TRBJ1-1, the V gene TRBV6-1; D unclear. The V gene's germline CDR1 is MNHNS and CDR2 SASEGT. The CDR3 runs 14 residues. V was trimmed by 8 bases and J by 0 bases, leaving 13 bases between them. The CDR3 here is CASRLNWVNTEAFF. The DNA for the CDR3 is TGTGCCAGCCGCCTGAATTGGGTGAACACTGAAGCTTTCTTT.

The genes are TRBV7-9 and TRBJ1-1, with D tentatively TRBD1 (6 bases). V was pared by 5 bases and J by 1 base, with 8 bases between. In germline, CDR1 is SEHNR, CDR2 FQNEAQ (reference sequence). The CDR3 spans 13 residues. The chain's CDR3 is CASSDRTNTEAFF. In nucleotides, the CDR3 is TGTGCCAGCAGCGACAGGACGAACACTGAAGCTTTCTTT. Looking up the rest from reference TRBV7-9 and TRBJ1-1 gives the full variable domain: DTGVSQNPRHKITKRGQNVTFRCDPISEHNRLYWYRQTLGQGPEFLTYFQNEAQLEKSRLLSDRFSAERPKGSFSTLEIQRTEQGDSAMYLCASSDRTNTEAFFGQGTRLTVV.

This clonotype appeared many times. The chain has TRBV30 and TRBJ1-1; D remains ambiguous. Germline CDR1 reads GTSNPN; CDR2 reads SVGIG (reference sequence). This CDR3 is 12 amino acids long. V was cut by 8 bases and J by 1 base, with 11 bases left in between. CDR3 DNA sequence: TGTGCCGGTCTGACGGCGAACACTGAAGCTTTCTTT. Protein: CAGLTANTEAFF.

This clonotype was detected ten times or more. The chain has TRBV5-1 and TRBJ2-3, with D unclear. V lost 0 bases and J 6 bases, leaving 14 bases between the germline ends. The germline V gene has CDR1 SGHRS and CDR2 YFSETQ. The CDR3 extends over 15 amino acids. DNA of the CDR3: TGCGCCAGCAGCTTGGTTCTGTCCCTCGGGGATACGCAGTATTTT. It specifies CASSLVLSLGDTQYF. The variable domain in full, with the rest retrieved from reference TRBV5-1 and TRBJ2-3, is KAGVTQTPRYLIKTRGQQVTLSCSPISGHRSVSWYQQTPGQGLQFLFEYFSETQRNKGNFPGRFSGRQFSNSRSEMNVSTLELGDSALYLCASSLVLSLGDTQYFGPGTRLTVL.

As to this clonotype: A much larger clone lies one base from this, so it may be a read error. The J gene is TRBJ2-3, the V gene TRBV9; D not certain. Per the germline V gene, CDR1 is SGDLS and CDR2 is YYNGEE. The length of the CDR3 is 15 residues. The CDR3 DNA sequence: TGTGCCAACAGCGTAGTTGGGTCGATCACAGATACGCAGTATTTT. As protein: CANSVVGSITDTQYF. Variable domain in full (rest from reference TRBV9 and TRBJ2-3): DSGVTQTPKHLITATGQRVTLRCSPRSGDLSVYWYQQSLDQGLQFLIQYYNGEERAKGNILERFSAQQFPDLHSELNLSSLELGDSALYFCANSVVGSITDTQYFGPGTRLTVL.

This chain links TRBV28 with TRBJ1-1; no firm D call. V lost 8 bases and J 9 bases, leaving 10 bases between the germline ends. The CDR3 extends over 10 amino acids. Germline V gene lookup returns CDR1 MDHEN and CDR2 SYDVKM. DNA for the CDR3: TGTGCCAGCGGCGTAGAAAAAGCTTTCTTT. It encodes CASGVEKAFF.

The chain employs TRBV7-8 and TRBJ1-1, with a tentative D call TRBD1 (5 bases). The CDR3 covers 14 residues. V dropped 9 bases and J dropped 0 bases, with 14 bases sitting between them. Germline values: CDR1 SGHVS, CDR2 FQNEAQ. CDR3 in DNA: TGTGCCAGTGTCCGTGGACACCTGAACACTGAAGCTTTCTTT. Its translation: CASVRGHLNTEAFF.

This chain's CDR3 is CASSEVAYQPQHF. CDR3 nucleotides: TGTGCCAGCAGTGAGGTCGCCTATCAGCCCCAGCATTTT. V is TRBV28 and J is TRBJ1-5; D is ambiguous. The CDR3 contains 13 residues. Germline V gene data show CDR1 as MDHEN and CDR2 as SYDVKM. Trimming removed 5 bases from V and 5 bases from J, with 10 bases in between.

Details on this clonotype: A much larger clone is a single base away; this may be a read error. The chain carries TRBV21-1 and TRBJ2-3; no check of the table's D call, TRBD2, against the DNA was made. TRBV21-1 corresponds to a pseudogene. The CDR3 loop spans 15 amino acids. The CDR3 region is CASIYLAGGLDTQCF. The CDR3, as DNA: TGTGCCAGCATTTATCTAGCGGGAGGATTGGATACGCAGTGTTTT.

This clonotype was seen only a few times. J is TRBJ1-1 and V is TRBV6-2 or TRBV6-3; unclear D gene. The CDR3 consists of 14 residues. Germline CDR1 and CDR2: MNHEY and SVGEGT. V was trimmed by 5 bases and J by 0 bases, leaving 10 bases between them. DNA for the CDR3: TGTGCCAGCAGTACCTTACGAATGAACACTGAAGCTTTCTTT. Protein product: CASSTLRMNTEAFF.

The chain is built from TRBV7-2 and TRBJ2-5; 7 bases are a match to TRBD1. The germline CDR1 and CDR2 sequences are SGHTA and FQGNSA. V shed 4 bases, J shed 4 bases, and the junction held 6 bases outside the gene matches. This CDR3 region has 14 residues. The CDR3 sequence is CASSSGQKGETQYF. Written as DNA, the CDR3 is TGTGCCAGCAGCTCGGGACAGAAGGGAGAGACCCAGTACTTC.

This clonotype was recorded at least ten times. The rearrangement links TRBV7-2 to TRBJ2-1; TRBD1 agrees at 7 bases. The germline V gene has CDR1 SGHTA and CDR2 FQGNSA. Germline trimming cut 5 bases from V and 2 bases from J; bases unmatched to any gene: 6. The CDR3 is 15 amino acids. CDR3 loop: CASSRDRRTYNEQFF. For the CDR3, the DNA is TGTGCCAGCAGCAGGGACAGAAGAACCTACAATGAGCAGTTCTTC.

This clonotype has a handful of counts. Since no conserved phenylalanine or tryptophan closes the CDR3, a read error is the likely cause. V and J are TRBV10-3 and TRBJ2-3, with D uncertain. Germline V gives CDR1 ENHRY, CDR2 SYGVKD. This CDR3 has 13 residues. Trimming stripped 3 bases from V and 2 bases from J, with 6 bases between. CDR3 DNA sequence: TGTGCCATCAGTGACAGCCACACAGATACGCAGTATTCT. It yields the protein CAISDSHTDTQYS.

The chain links TRBV7-2 to TRBJ1-2, with 9 bases matching TRBD1. In germline, CDR1 is SGHTA, CDR2 FQGNSA. CDR3 length: 14 amino acids. The J segment lost 10 bases and the V segment lost 7 bases, leaving 13 bases of the junction unmatched. Here the CDR3 reads CASTPGRDRVDYTF. The CDR3 DNA sequence: TGTGCCAGCACCCCCGGGAGGGACAGGGTCGACTACACCTTC. Complete variable domain (other parts from reference TRBV7-2 and TRBJ1-2): GAGVSQSPSNKVTEKGKDVELRCDPISGHTALYWYRQSLGQGLEFLIYFQGNSAPDKSGLPSDRFSAERTGGSVSTLTIQRTQQEDSAVYLCASTPGRDRVDYTFGSGTRLTVV.

V usage is TRBV2 and J usage is TRBJ1-1, with D unclear. The CDR3 consists of 12 residues. The germline V gene has CDR1 SNHLY and CDR2 FYNNEI. V shed 7 bases and J shed 4 bases, with 10 bases lying between them. CDR3 DNA sequence: TGTGCCAGCAAAGGGAGGGTCACTGAAGCTTTCTTT. This encodes CASKGRVTEAFF.